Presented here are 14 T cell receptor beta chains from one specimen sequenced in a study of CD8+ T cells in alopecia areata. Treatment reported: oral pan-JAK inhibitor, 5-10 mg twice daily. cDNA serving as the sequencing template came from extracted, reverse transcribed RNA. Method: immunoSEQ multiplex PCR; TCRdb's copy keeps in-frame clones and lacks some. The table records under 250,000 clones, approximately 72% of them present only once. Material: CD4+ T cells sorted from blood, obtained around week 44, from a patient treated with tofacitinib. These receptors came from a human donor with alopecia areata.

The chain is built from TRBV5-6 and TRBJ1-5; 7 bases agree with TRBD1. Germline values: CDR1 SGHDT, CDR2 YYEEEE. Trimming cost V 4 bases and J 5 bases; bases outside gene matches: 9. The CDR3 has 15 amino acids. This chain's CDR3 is CASSHSGTVYQPQHF. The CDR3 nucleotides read TGTGCCAGCAGCCACTCCGGGACAGTATATCAGCCCCAGCATTTT.

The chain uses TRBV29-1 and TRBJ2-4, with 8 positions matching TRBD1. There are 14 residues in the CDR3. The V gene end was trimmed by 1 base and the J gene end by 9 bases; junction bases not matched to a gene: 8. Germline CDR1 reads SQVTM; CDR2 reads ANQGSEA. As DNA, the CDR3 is TGCAGCGTTGAAGGCCCCGGGACAGGAGCCATTCAGTACTTC. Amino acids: CSVEGPGTGAIQYF.

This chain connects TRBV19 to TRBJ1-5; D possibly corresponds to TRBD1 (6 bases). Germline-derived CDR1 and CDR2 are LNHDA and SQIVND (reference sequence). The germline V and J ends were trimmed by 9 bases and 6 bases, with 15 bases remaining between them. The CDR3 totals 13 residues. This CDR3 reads CASKQGLVQPQHF. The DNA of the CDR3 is TGTGCCAGCAAGCAGGGGCTAGTTCAGCCCCAGCATTTT.

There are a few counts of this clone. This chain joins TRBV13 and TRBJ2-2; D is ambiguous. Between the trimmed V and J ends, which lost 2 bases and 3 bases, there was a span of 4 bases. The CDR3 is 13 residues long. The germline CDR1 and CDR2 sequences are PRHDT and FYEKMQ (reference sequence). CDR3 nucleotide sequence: TGTGCCAGCAGCTTATGGGACACCGGGGAGCTGTTTTTT. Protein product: CASSLWDTGELFF. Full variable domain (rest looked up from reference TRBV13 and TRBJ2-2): AAGVIQSPRHLIKEKRETATLKCYPIPRHDTVYWYQQGPGQDPQFLISFYEKMQSDKGSIPDRFSAQQFSDYHSELNMSSLELGDSALYFCASSLWDTGELFFGEGSRLTVL.

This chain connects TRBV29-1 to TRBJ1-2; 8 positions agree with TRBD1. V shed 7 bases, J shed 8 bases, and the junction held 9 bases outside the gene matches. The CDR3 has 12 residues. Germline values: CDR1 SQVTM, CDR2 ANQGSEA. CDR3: CSAETTGVGYTF. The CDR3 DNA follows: TGCAGCGCCGAAACGACAGGGGTCGGCTACACCTTC.

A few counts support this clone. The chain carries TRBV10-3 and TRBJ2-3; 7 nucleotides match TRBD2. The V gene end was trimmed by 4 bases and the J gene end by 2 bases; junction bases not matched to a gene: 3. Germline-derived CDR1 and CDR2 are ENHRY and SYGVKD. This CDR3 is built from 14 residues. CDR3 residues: CAISGRENTDTQYF. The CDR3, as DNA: TGTGCCATCAGTGGGCGGGAGAACACAGATACGCAGTATTTT.

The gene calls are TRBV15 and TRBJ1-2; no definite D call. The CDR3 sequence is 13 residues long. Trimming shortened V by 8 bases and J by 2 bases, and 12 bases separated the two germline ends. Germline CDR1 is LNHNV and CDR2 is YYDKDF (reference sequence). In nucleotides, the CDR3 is TGTGCCACCCGCGGTTCCGACAACTATGGCTACACCTTC. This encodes CATRGSDNYGYTF.

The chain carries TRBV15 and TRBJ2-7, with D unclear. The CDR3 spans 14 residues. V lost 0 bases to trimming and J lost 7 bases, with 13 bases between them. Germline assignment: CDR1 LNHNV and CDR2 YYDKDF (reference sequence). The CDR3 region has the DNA TGTGCCACCAGCAGAGATAAGGGTTTGGGGGAGCAGTACTTC. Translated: CATSRDKGLGEQYF.

The CDR3 bases are TGTGCCAGTCAGTCCGACCCTAATTCACCCCTCCACTTT. Its translation: CASQSDPNSPLHF. This rearrangement joins TRBV2 to TRBJ1-6, with D uncertain. Germline V gives CDR1 SNHLY, CDR2 FYNNEI. CDR3 size: 13 residues. V lost 9 bases to trimming and J lost 6 bases, with 12 bases between them.

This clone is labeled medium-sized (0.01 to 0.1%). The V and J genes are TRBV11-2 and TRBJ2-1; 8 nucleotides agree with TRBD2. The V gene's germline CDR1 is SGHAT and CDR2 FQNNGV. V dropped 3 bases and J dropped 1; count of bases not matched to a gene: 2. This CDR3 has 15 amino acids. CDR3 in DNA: TGTGCCAGCAGCTTTAGCGGGGCGTCCTACAATGAGCAGTTCTTC. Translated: CASSFSGASYNEQFF.

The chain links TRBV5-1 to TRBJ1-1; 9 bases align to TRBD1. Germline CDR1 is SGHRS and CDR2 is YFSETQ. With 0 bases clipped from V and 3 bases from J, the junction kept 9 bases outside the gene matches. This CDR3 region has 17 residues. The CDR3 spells CASSLALRQGDHTEAFF. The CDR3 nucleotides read TGCGCCAGCAGCTTGGCCCTTAGACAGGGGGACCACACTGAAGCTTTCTTT.

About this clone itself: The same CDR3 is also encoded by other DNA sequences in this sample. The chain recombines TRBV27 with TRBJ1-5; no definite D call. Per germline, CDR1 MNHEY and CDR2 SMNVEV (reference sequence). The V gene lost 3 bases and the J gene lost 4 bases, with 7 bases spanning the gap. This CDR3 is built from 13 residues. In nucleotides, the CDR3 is TGTGCCAGCAGTTTCAATTCGAATCAGCCCCAGCATTTT. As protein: CASSFNSNQPQHF.

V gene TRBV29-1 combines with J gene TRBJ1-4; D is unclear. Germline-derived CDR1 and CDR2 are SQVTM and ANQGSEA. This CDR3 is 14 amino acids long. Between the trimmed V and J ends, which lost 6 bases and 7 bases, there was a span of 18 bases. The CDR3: CSVLFSLSSEKLFF. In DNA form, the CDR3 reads TGCAGCGTCCTCTTCTCCCTATCGAGTGAAAAACTGTTTTTT.

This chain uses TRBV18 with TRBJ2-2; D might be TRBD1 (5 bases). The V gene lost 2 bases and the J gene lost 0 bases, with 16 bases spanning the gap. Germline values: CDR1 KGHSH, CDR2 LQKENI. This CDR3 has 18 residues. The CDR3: CASSPKIYGAANTGELFF. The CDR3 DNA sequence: TGTGCCAGCTCACCAAAGATTTATGGGGCCGCGAACACCGGGGAGCTGTTTTTT.